The 27 T cell receptor beta chains in this list originate from one sample, sequenced in a study of shared clonotypes between healthy human individuals. Sequencing used immunoSEQ multiplex PCR; TCRdb keeps in-frame clones, though not all of them. The sample has more than 2 million clones, roughly 94% seen once. The material sequenced was naive CD4+ T cells sorted from blood. The sample's subset: CD45RA+ positively selected. The receptors were sampled from a man younger than 35 in good health.

The rearrangement uses TRBV4-3 and TRBJ1-5, with a weak D call TRBD1 (5 bases). The V and J ends lost 0 bases and 6 bases respectively, with 15 bases between them. In germline, CDR1 is LGHNA, CDR2 YSLEER. CDR3 size: 16 residues. The CDR3 sequence is CASSQDLGAKGQPQHF. DNA for the CDR3: TGCGCCAGCAGCCAAGATCTTGGGGCAAAAGGTCAGCCCCAGCATTTT.

The V and J genes are TRBV7-6 and TRBJ2-4; 10 bases line up with TRBD2. Per the germline V gene, CDR1 is SGHVS and CDR2 is FNYEAQ. This CDR3 contains 13 residues. J was trimmed by 11 bases and V by 3 bases; bases with no gene match: 4. CDR3 DNA sequence: TGTGCCAGCAGCTTTCTAGCGGGAGATCTTCAGTACTTC. Encoded protein: CASSFLAGDLQYF.

This clone has more than one count but fewer than ten. The V call is TRBV10-2, the J call TRBJ2-7; no firm D call. Germline values: CDR1 WSHSY, CDR2 SAAADI. The V gene lost 6 bases and the J gene lost 1 base, with 13 bases spanning the gap. This CDR3 comprises 14 residues. CDR3 bases: TGCGCCAGCAGGGCACTACGTTCGTCCTACGAGCAGTACTTC. It yields the protein CASRALRSSYEQYF.

The J gene is TRBJ2-5, the V gene TRBV10-3; D unclear. TRBJ2-7 matches the DNA end more closely, so the J call is doubtful. Germline CDR1 reads ENHRY; CDR2 reads SYGVKD. The CDR3 spans 13 residues. The CDR3 bases are TGTGCCATCAGTGACAAGGCGACCTACGAGCAGTACTTC. This gives the protein CAISDKATYEQYF.

The chain recombines TRBV7-3 with TRBJ2-2; D could derive from TRBD1 or TRBD2 (5 bases each). Germline V gene lookup returns CDR1 SGHTA and CDR2 FQGTGA. This CDR3 has 16 amino acids. With 4 bases removed from V and 2 bases from J, the gap between germline ends came to 14 bases. CDR3 nucleotide sequence: TGTGCCAGCAGCTATACCGGGACGCTTAACACCGGGGAGCTGTTTTTT. This encodes CASSYTGTLNTGELFF.

The DNA of the CDR3 is TGTGCCAGCAGCCCCCCTTGGGGGGGTTCCTCCTACAATGAGCAGTTCTTC. This translates into CASSPPWGGSSYNEQFF. The chain combines TRBV7-2 with TRBJ2-1, with 7 bases identical to TRBD2. Germline V gives CDR1 SGHTA, CDR2 FQGNSA. The CDR3 loop spans 17 amino acids. Trimming removed 5 bases from V and 0 bases from J; junction bases left unmatched: 10.

This chain uses TRBV29-1 with TRBJ1-1, with D hard to call. This CDR3 spans 16 amino acids. Germline V CDR1 and CDR2: SQVTM, ANQGSEA. V was pared by 6 bases and J by 0 bases, with 20 bases between. Written as DNA, the CDR3 is TGCAGCGTCCTCGCGGGTAGCGATCTCATGAACACTGAAGCTTTCTTT. Residues: CSVLAGSDLMNTEAFF.

The chain couples TRBV18 to TRBJ2-7; 8 bases match TRBD1. The CDR3 has 15 amino acids. V trimming: 4 bases; J trimming: 6 bases; junction bases outside the gene matches: 11. Germline V CDR1 and CDR2: KGHSH, LQKENI. CDR3 sequence reads: CASSQLPTGDVEQYF. In DNA, the CDR3 is TGTGCCAGCTCACAACTTCCGACAGGGGATGTCGAGCAGTACTTC.

This chain links TRBV29-1 with TRBJ2-7, with 8 bases aligning to TRBD1. Germline V CDR1 and CDR2: SQVTM, ANQGSEA. The CDR3 extends over 12 amino acids. V dropped 8 bases and J dropped 2; count of bases not matched to a gene: 5. CDR3 sequence: CSIGTGTYEQYF. The CDR3 DNA follows: TGCAGCATAGGGACAGGAACCTACGAGCAGTACTTC.

In its sample, this clone was seen once. This rearrangement joins TRBV9 to TRBJ1-1, with D maybe TRBD1 (5 bases). The germline CDR1 and CDR2 sequences are SGDLS and YYNGEE. The V gene lost 3 bases and the J gene lost 1 base, with 13 bases spanning the gap. This CDR3 comprises 15 residues. The CDR3 coding sequence is TGTGCCAGCAGCGACATGGGGGTTGGGAACACTGAAGCTTTCTTT. It codes for CASSDMGVGNTEAFF.

The chain couples TRBV11-2 to TRBJ1-3; TRBD1 might be the D (5 bases). The germline V gene has CDR1 SGHAT and CDR2 FQNNGV. There are 16 residues in the CDR3. Trimming stripped 1 base from V and 0 bases from J, with 10 bases between. In nucleotides, the CDR3 is TGTGCCAGCAGCTTAGTGGGGACCAGCTCTGGAAACACCATATATTTT. Its translation is CASSLVGTSSGNTIYF.

The chain combines TRBV7-6 with TRBJ2-5, with 12 positions matching TRBD2. V shed 0 bases, J shed 5 bases, and the junction held 10 bases outside the gene matches. Germline values: CDR1 SGHVS, CDR2 FNYEAQ. The CDR3 is 18 residues long. The CDR3, as DNA: TGTGCCAGCAGCTTAGCGCTCCTAGCGGGAGGGCCGTGGGAGACCCAGTACTTC. Protein: CASSLALLAGGPWETQYF. Full variable domain (outside the CDR3, taken from reference TRBV7-6 and TRBJ2-5): GAGVSQSPRYKVTKRGQDVALRCDPISGHVSLYWYRQALGQGPEFLTYFNYEAQQDKSGLPNDRFSAERPEGSISTLTIQRTEQRDSAMYRCASSLALLAGGPWETQYFGPGTRLLVL.

This clone appeared once. The chain recombines TRBV6-5 with TRBJ1-3; D unresolved. Germline values: CDR1 MNHEY, CDR2 SVGAGI. V was shortened by 8 bases and J by 0 bases, with 14 bases between the two germline ends. The CDR3 covers 15 residues. The chain's CDR3 is CASGDGRVSGNTIYF. As DNA, the CDR3 is TGTGCCAGCGGGGATGGCCGGGTCTCTGGAAACACCATATATTTT.

The rearrangement joins TRBV19 to TRBJ2-7, with 7 nucleotides matching TRBD1. V lost 3 bases, J lost 3 bases, and 5 bases stayed unmatched. The CDR3 runs 14 residues. CDR1 LNHDA and CDR2 SQIVND come from the germline V gene (reference sequence). This CDR3 reads CASSIQWDSYEQYF. The CDR3, as DNA: TGTGCCAGTAGTATCCAGTGGGACAGCTACGAGCAGTACTTC.

The chain combines TRBV28 with TRBJ1-5, with D hard to call. This CDR3 contains 13 residues. Germline V gene data show CDR1 as MDHEN and CDR2 as SYDVKM. Trimming cost V 1 base and J 4 bases, with 5 bases left between them. As DNA, the CDR3 is TGTGCCAGCAGTTTATCACCTAATCAGCCCCAGCATTTT. Residues: CASSLSPNQPQHF.

V usage is TRBV7-2 and J usage is TRBJ1-6; 10 bases agree with TRBD1. Germline CDR1 is SGHTA and CDR2 is FQGNSA. The CDR3 consists of 14 residues. V lost 5 bases and J lost 11; bases outside the gene matches: 6. CDR3 amino acids: CASSPRTGGTPLHF. CDR3 nucleotides: TGTGCCAGCAGCCCACGGACAGGGGGGACACCCCTCCACTTT.

This clone was observed a few times. J is TRBJ2-1 and V is TRBV5-1, with TRBD2 as a possible D gene (6 bases). Germline CDR1 is SGHRS and CDR2 is YFSETQ. The V end lost 3 bases, the J end lost 6 bases, and 16 bases lay between the germline ends. The CDR3 is made up of 15 amino acids. This CDR3 is CASSSGPGDINEQFF. CDR3 coding DNA: TGCGCCAGCAGCTCGGGCCCGGGAGATATCAATGAGCAGTTCTTC. Together with reference TRBV5-1 and TRBJ2-1, the CDR3 gives the full variable domain: KAGVTQTPRYLIKTRGQQVTLSCSPISGHRSVSWYQQTPGQGLQFLFEYFSETQRNKGNFPGRFSGRQFSNSRSEMNVSTLELGDSALYLCASSSGPGDINEQFFGPGTRLTVL.

This clone was found once. This chain connects TRBV4-2 to TRBJ2-3, with 12 bases that match TRBD2. The germline CDR1 and CDR2 sequences are LGHNA and YNFKEQ. The CDR3 is made up of 17 amino acids. V gave up 3 bases and J gave up 4 bases; unmatched junction bases: 8. Here the CDR3 DNA reads TGTGCCAGCAGCCAGGAACTAGCGGGGGGACCCTCAGATACGCAGTATTTT. It translates to CASSQELAGGPSDTQYF.

The chain employs TRBV2 and TRBJ2-7, with D possibly TRBD2 on 5 matching bases. Germline CDR1 reads SNHLY; CDR2 reads FYNNEI. The V end lost 6 bases, the J end lost 3 bases, and 15 bases lay between the germline ends. This CDR3 spans 14 amino acids. The CDR3 DNA sequence: TGTGCCAGCAGGTTAAGCGGAGTTAACTACGAGCAGTACTTC. Its protein product is CASRLSGVNYEQYF. Drawing the rest from reference TRBV2 and TRBJ2-7, the complete variable domain is EPEVTQTPSHQVTQMGQEVILRCVPISNHLYFYWYRQILGQKVEFLVSFYNNEISEKSEIFDDQFSVERPDGSNFTLKIRSTKLEDSAMYFCASRLSGVNYEQYFGPGTRLTVT.

The CDR3 region is CASSPGTGFSGNTIYF. CDR3 bases: TGTGCCAGCAGCCCTGGGACAGGGTTCTCTGGAAACACCATATATTTT. This rearrangement joins TRBV7-2 to TRBJ1-3; 9 positions agree with TRBD1. V dropped 5 bases and J dropped 0; count of bases not matched to a gene: 5. Germline V CDR1 and CDR2: SGHTA, FQGNSA. CDR3 length equals 16 residues.

The chain recombines TRBV27 with TRBJ2-7; D possibly corresponds to TRBD1 (7 bases). The CDR3 consists of 15 residues. V lost 7 bases and J lost 0, with 16 bases in between. The germline CDR1 and CDR2 sequences are MNHEY and SMNVEV (reference sequence). The CDR3 DNA reads TGTGCCAGCATAGGGAGGACAGGAAACTCCTACGAGCAGTACTTC. Its translation is CASIGRTGNSYEQYF.

The chain employs TRBV5-4 and TRBJ2-2, with 7 nucleotides matching TRBD2. The V gene end was trimmed by 4 bases and the J gene end by 0 bases; junction bases not matched to a gene: 6. CDR3 size: 16 residues. CDR1 is SGHNT and CDR2 is YYREEE in the germline V gene (reference sequence). The CDR3 protein is CASSLMGLSNTGELFF. CDR3 in DNA: TGTGCCAGCAGCCTAATGGGACTATCGAACACCGGGGAGCTGTTTTTT. The full variable domain, completed using reference TRBV5-4 and TRBJ2-2, is ETGVTQSPTHLIKTRGQQVTLRCSSQSGHNTVSWYQQALGQGPQFIFQYYREEENGRGNFPPRFSGLQFPNYSSELNVNALELDDSALYLCASSLMGLSNTGELFFGEGSRLTVL.

The chain is built from TRBV19 and TRBJ2-7; 10 positions agree with TRBD1. The CDR3 runs 15 residues. V lost 7 bases to trimming and J lost 3 bases; unmatched junction nucleotides: 9. Germline V gene sequence: CDR1 LNHDA, CDR2 SQIVND (reference sequence). Here the CDR3 reads CASTEATGGFYEQYF. As DNA, the CDR3 is TGTGCCAGTACCGAAGCGACAGGGGGCTTCTACGAGCAGTACTTC. Combining the CDR3 with reference TRBV19 and TRBJ2-7 gives the whole variable domain DGGITQSPKYLFRKEGQNVTLSCEQNLNHDAMYWYRQDPGQGLRLIYYSQIVNDFQKGDIAEGYSVSREKKESFPLTVTSAQKNPTAFYLCASTEATGGFYEQYFGPGTRLTVT.

The V call is TRBV7-9, the J call TRBJ1-2, with a tentative D call TRBD1 (6 bases). CDR1 SEHNR and CDR2 FQNEAQ come from the germline V gene (reference sequence). This CDR3 is 14 amino acids long. The V gene lost 5 bases and the J gene lost 4 bases, with 14 bases spanning the gap. CDR3 protein: CASSLTTGSYGYTF. The CDR3 nucleotides are TGTGCCAGCAGCCTTACTACAGGGAGCTATGGCTACACCTTC.

V usage is TRBV2 and J usage is TRBJ1-1; no definite D call. V dropped 5 bases and J dropped 10 bases, with 11 bases sitting between them. CDR1 and CDR2 from the germline V gene are SNHLY and FYNNEI. The CDR3 is 11 residues long. The CDR3 coding sequence is TGTGCCAGCAGTATGGGCCTGGCAGCTTTCTTT. Translation: CASSMGLAAFF.

The chain has TRBV6-5 and TRBJ2-2; 7 bases line up with TRBD2. With V trimmed by 7 bases and J by 4 bases, 6 bases remained unmatched. CDR1 and CDR2 (germline): MNHEY, SVGAGI. This CDR3 contains 14 residues. CDR3 DNA: TGTGCCAGCACCCCCGGGGGGAGCACCGGGGAGCTGTTTTTT. Its translation: CASTPGGSTGELFF.

The V gene is TRBV30, the J gene TRBJ2-4; 7 positions match TRBD1. Germline lookup yields CDR1 GTSNPN and CDR2 SVGIG (reference sequence). The CDR3 length is 14 residues. V trimming: 0 bases; J trimming: 6 bases; junction bases outside the gene matches: 5. CDR3 nucleotide sequence: TGTGCCTGGAGTGTCGACAGGGCCCTAAACATTCAGTACTTC. Amino acids: CAWSVDRALNIQYF.